This T cell receptor (beta chain) was captured by sequencing in a study of blood T cell repertoires in COVID-19. Across the study: PBMCs, B-cell-depleted T cells, or T cells provided the cDNA or gDNA that made up the material.

In the authors' methods: Estimation of nucleated cell counts was performed using reference gene primer amplification. The table came from immunoSEQ multiplex PCR; TCRdb's copy has only in-frame clones and leaves some out. V and J calls plus clone size are reproduced from that table; the DNA served to infer D and trimming. The sample yields over 350,000 clones, approximately 90% seen once. Germline values: CDR1 SGHKS, CDR2 YYEKEE (reference sequence). The CDR3 runs to 15 residues. V lost 4 bases to trimming and J lost 10 bases, with 23 bases between them. Researchers sorted participants into cohorts using their self-reported clinical history.

The sample consisted of PBMCs or T cells enriched from blood (not recorded which). The source is a woman between 50 and 59 years old who had recovered from COVID-19. This sequence joins TRBV5-5 and TRBJ1-1; D unresolved. CDR3 sequence (DNA): TGTGCCAGCAGCCCATACTCCGGGAGGCCTGATCGAGCTTTCTTT. It encodes CASSPYSGRPDRAFF.